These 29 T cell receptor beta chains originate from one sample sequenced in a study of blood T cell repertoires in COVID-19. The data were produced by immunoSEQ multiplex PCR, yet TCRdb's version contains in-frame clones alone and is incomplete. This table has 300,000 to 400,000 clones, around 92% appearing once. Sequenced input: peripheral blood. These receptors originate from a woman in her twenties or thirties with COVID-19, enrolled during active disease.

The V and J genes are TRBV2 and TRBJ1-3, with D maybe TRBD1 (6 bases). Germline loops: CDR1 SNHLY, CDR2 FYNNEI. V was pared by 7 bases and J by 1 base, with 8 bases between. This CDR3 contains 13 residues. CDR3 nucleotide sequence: TGTGCCAGCAAGGGGGTGTCTGGAAACACCATATATTTT. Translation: CASKGVSGNTIYF.

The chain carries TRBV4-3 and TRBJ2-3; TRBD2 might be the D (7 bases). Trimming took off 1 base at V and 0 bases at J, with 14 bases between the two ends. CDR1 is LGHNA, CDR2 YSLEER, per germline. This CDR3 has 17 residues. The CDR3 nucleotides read TGCGCCAGCAGCCAAGTTTACGGGGGGCGGAGCACAGATACGCAGTATTTT. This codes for CASSQVYGGRSTDTQYF.

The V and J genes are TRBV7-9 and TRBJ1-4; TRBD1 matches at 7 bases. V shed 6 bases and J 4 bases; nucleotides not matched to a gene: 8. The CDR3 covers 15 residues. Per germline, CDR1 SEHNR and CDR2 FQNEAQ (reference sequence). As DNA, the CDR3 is TGTGCCAGCAGTCTACCGGGACAGAGTAATGAAAAACTGTTTTTT. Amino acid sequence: CASSLPGQSNEKLFF.

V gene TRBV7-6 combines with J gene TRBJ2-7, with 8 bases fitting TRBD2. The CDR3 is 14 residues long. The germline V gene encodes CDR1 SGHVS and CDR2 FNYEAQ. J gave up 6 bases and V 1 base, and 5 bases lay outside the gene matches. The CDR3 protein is CASSLDARGGEQYF. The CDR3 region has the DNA TGTGCCAGCAGCTTAGACGCTCGGGGGGGCGAGCAGTACTTC.

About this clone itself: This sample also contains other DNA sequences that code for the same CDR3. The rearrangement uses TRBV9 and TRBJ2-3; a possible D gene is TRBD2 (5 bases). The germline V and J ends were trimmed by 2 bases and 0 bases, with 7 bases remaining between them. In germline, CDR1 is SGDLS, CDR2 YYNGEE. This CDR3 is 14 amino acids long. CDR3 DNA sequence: TGTGCCAGCAGCGTCTCGGGGAGCACAGATACGCAGTATTTT. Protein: CASSVSGSTDTQYF.

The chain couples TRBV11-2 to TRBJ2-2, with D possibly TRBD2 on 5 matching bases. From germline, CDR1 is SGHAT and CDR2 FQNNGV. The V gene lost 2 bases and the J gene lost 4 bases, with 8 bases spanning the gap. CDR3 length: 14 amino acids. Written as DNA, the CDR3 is TGTGCCAGCAGCTTACTTGAGGGCACCGGGGAGCTGTTTTTT. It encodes CASSLLEGTGELFF.

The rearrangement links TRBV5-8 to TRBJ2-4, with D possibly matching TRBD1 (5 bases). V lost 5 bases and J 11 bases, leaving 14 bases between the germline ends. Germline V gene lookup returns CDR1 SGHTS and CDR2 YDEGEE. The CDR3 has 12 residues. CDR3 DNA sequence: TGTGCCAGCAGAATCACTCTAGGGGTTCAGTACTTC. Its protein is CASRITLGVQYF.

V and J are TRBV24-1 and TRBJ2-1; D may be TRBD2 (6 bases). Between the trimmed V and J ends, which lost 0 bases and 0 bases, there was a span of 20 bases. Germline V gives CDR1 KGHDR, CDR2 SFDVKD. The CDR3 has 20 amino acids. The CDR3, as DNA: TGTGCCACCAGTGATTTGTCCGGGAAGGCTAGCGACACCTCCTACAATGAGCAGTTCTTC. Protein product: CATSDLSGKASDTSYNEQFF.

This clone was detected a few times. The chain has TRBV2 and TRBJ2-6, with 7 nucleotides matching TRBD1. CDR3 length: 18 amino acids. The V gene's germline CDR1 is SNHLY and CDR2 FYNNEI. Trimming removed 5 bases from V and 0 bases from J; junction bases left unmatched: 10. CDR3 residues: CASSYRDSDLSGANVLTF. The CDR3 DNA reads TGTGCCAGCAGTTACCGGGACAGCGACCTCTCTGGGGCCAACGTCCTGACTTTC.

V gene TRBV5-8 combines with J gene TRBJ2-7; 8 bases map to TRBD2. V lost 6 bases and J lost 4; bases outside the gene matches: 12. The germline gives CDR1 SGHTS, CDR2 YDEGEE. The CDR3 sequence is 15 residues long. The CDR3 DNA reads TGTGCCAGCACCAACCTAGCGGGCCTCAGGTACGAGCAGTACTTC. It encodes CASTNLAGLRYEQYF.

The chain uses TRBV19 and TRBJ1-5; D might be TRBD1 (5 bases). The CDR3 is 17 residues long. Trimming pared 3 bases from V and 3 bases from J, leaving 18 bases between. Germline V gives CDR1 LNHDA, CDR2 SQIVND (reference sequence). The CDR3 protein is CASSMTGLDRYNQPQHF. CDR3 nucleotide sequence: TGTGCCAGTAGTATGACCGGATTAGACAGATACAATCAGCCCCAGCATTTT. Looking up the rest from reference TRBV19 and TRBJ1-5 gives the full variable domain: DGGITQSPKYLFRKEGQNVTLSCEQNLNHDAMYWYRQDPGQGLRLIYYSQIVNDFQKGDIAEGYSVSREKKESFPLTVTSAQKNPTAFYLCASSMTGLDRYNQPQHFGDGTRLSIL.

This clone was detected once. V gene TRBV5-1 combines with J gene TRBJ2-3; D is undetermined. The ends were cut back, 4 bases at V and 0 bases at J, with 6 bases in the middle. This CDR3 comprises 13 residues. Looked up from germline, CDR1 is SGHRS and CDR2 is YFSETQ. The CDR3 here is CASSPPSTDTQYF. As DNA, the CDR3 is TGCGCCAGCAGCCCCCCTAGCACAGATACGCAGTATTTT.

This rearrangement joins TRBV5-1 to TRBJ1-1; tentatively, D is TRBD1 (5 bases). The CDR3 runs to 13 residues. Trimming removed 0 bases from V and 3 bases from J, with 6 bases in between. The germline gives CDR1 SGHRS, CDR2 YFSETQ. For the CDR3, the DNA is TGCGCCAGCAGCTTGGGACAGTACACTGAAGCTTTCTTT. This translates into CASSLGQYTEAFF.

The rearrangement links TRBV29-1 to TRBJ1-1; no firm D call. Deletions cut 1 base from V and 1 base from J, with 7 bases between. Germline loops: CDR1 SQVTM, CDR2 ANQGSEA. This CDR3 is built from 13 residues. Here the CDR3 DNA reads TGCAGCGTTGAAGGGCAGGCGAACACTGAAGCTTTCTTT. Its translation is CSVEGQANTEAFF.

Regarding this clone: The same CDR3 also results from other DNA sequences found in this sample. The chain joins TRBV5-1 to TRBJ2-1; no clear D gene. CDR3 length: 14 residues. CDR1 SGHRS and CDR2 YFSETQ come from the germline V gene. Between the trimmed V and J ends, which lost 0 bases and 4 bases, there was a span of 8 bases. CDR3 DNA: TGCGCCAGCAGCTTGGACAGCCCTTACAATGAGCAGTTCTTC. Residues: CASSLDSPYNEQFF.

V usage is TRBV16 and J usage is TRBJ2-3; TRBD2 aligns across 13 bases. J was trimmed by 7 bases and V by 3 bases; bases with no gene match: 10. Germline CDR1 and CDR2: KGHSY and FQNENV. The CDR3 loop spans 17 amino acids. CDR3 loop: CASSQVGLAGVKNTQYF. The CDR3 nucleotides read TGTGCCAGCAGCCAGGTAGGACTAGCGGGAGTCAAGAATACGCAGTATTTT.

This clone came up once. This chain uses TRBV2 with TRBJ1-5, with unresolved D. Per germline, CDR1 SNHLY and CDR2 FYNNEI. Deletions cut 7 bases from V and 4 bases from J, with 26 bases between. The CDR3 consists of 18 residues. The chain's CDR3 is CASKGGRKLRASNQPQHF. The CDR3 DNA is TGTGCCAGCAAAGGAGGGAGAAAACTCCGGGCCTCGAATCAGCCCCAGCATTTT.

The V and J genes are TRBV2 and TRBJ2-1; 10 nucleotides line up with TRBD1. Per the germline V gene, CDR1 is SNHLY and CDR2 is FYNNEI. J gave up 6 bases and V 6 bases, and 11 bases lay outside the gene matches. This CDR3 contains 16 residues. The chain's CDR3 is CASRETGTGVSNEQFF. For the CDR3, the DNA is TGTGCCAGCAGAGAGACCGGGACAGGGGTGAGCAATGAGCAGTTCTTC.

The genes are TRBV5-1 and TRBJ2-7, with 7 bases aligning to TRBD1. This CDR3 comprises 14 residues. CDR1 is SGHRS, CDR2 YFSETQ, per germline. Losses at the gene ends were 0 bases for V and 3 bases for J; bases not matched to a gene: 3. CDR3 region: CASSLESGGYEQYV. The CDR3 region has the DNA TGCGCCAGCAGCTTGGAATCAGGGGGCTACGAGCAGTACGTC.

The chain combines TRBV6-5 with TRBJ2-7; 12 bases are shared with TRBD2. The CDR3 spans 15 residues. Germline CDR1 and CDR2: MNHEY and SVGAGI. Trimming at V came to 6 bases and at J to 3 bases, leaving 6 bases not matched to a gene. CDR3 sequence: CASRQTSGRFYEQYV. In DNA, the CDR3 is TGTGCCAGCAGGCAGACTAGCGGGAGATTCTACGAGCAGTACGTC.

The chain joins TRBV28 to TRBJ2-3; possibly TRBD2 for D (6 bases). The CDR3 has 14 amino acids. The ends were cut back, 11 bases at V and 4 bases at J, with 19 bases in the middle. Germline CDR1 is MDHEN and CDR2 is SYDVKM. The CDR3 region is CAGSTGTLPDTQYF. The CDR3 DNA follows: TGTGCCGGGTCTACCGGGACTCTCCCAGATACGCAGTATTTT.

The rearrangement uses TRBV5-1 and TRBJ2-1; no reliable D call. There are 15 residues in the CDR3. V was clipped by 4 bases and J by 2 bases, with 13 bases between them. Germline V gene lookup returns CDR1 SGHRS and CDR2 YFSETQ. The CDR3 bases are TGCGCCAGCAGCCATGACCAGGCCCCCTACAATGAGCAGTTCTTC. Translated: CASSHDQAPYNEQFF. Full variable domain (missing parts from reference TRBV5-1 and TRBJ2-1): KAGVTQTPRYLIKTRGQQVTLSCSPISGHRSVSWYQQTPGQGLQFLFEYFSETQRNKGNFPGRFSGRQFSNSRSEMNVSTLELGDSALYLCASSHDQAPYNEQFFGPGTRLTVL.

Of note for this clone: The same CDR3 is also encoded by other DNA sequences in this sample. Here the CDR3 DNA reads TGTGCCAGTAGTATCGGGACAGGGCAAGAGACCCAGTACTTC. Its translation: CASSIGTGQETQYF. The V call is TRBV19, the J call TRBJ2-5; 9 bases agree with TRBD1. Trimming cost V 3 bases and J 2 bases; bases outside gene matches: 1. Germline loops: CDR1 LNHDA, CDR2 SQIVND (reference sequence). The CDR3 is 14 amino acids.

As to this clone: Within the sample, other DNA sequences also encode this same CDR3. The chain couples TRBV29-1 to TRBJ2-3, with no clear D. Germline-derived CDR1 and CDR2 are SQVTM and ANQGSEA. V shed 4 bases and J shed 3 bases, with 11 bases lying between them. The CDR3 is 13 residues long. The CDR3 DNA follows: TGCAGCGTTGGAACAGTTTTAACAGATACGCAGTATTTT. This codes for CSVGTVLTDTQYF.

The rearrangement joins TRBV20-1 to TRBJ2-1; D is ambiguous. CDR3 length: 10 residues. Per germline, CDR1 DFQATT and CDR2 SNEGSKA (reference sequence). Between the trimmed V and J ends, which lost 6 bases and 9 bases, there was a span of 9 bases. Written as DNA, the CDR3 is TGCAGTGCGACCTCAGGTGAGCAGTTCTTC. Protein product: CSATSGEQFF.

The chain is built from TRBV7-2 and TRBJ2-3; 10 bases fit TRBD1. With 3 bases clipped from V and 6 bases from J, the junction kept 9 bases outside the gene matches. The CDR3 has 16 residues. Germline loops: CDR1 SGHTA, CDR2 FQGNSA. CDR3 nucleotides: TGTGCCAGCAGCTTCCTTGGACAGGGGGGTGGGGATACGCAGTATTTT. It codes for CASSFLGQGGGDTQYF. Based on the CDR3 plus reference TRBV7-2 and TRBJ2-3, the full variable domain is GAGVSQSPSNKVTEKGKDVELRCDPISGHTALYWYRQSLGQGLEFLIYFQGNSAPDKSGLPSDRFSAERTGGSVSTLTIQRTQQEDSAVYLCASSFLGQGGGDTQYFGPGTRLTVL.

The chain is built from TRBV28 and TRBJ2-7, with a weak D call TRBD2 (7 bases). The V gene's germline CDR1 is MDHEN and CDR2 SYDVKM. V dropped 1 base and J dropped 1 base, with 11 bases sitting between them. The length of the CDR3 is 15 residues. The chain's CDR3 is CASSLSAGASYEQYF. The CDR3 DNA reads TGTGCCAGCAGTTTATCGGCGGGGGCTTCCTACGAGCAGTACTTC.

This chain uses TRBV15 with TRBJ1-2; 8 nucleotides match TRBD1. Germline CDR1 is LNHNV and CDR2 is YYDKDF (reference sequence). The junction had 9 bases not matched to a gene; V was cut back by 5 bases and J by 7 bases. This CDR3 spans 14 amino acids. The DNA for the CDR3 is TGTGCCACCAGCGCCCGACAGGGGTCAGGTGGCTACACCTTC. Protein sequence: CATSARQGSGGYTF.

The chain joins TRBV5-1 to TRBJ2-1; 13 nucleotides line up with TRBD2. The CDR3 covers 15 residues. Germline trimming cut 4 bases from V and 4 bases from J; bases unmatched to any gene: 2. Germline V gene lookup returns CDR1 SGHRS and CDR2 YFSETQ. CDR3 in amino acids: CASSMGLAGYNEQFF. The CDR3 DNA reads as TGCGCCAGCAGCATGGGACTAGCGGGATACAATGAGCAGTTCTTC.